The rows below give T cell receptor beta chains drawn from one sample of a study of OX40 agonist ivuxolimab in advanced cancers. Some clones are missing from TCRdb's copy, which holds only in-frame ones; the method was immunoSEQ multiplex PCR. The sample has around 70,000 clones, over 75% seen once; the top ten hold under 7%. Source: CD4+ or CD8+ T cells sorted from blood, taken in a trial of the OX40 agonist ivuxolimab. These receptors originate from an adult with an advanced solid tumor such as melanoma, head and neck, liver or kidney cancer. Both conserved end residues are part of each CDR3. Fields, in order: CDR3 DNA, CDR3 protein, D gene, V gene, J gene, clone size. D genes are given only for firm matches. Expanded clones are given a class, and other clones once, few, many or no size at all.

CDR3nt: TGTGCCAGCAGCTTTCTCGGAGTCTACGAGCAGTACTTC
CDR3aa: CASSFLGVYEQYF
d_gene: .
v_gene: TRBV5-6
j_gene: TRBJ2-7
abundance: .

CDR3nt: TGTGCCAGCAGTTTTTCTCAGGAATATAATTCACCCCTCCACTTT
CDR3aa: CASSFSQEYNSPLHF
d_gene: .
v_gene: TRBV27
j_gene: TRBJ1-6
abundance: .

CDR3nt: TGTGCCAGCAGCTTAGAGGTTGGGGCCCCCGGGGAGCTGTTTTTT
CDR3aa: CASSLEVGAPGELFF
d_gene: .
v_gene: TRBV7-6
j_gene: TRBJ2-2
abundance: once

CDR3nt: TGTGCCAGCAGCCCACAGGGCCTCAGCTCCTACGAGCAGTACTTC
CDR3aa: CASSPQGLSSYEQYF
d_gene: .
v_gene: TRBV28
j_gene: TRBJ2-7
abundance: .

CDR3nt: TGTGCCAGCAGCCGATGGGGACAGGGAACCTACGAGCAGTACTTC
CDR3aa: CASSRWGQGTYEQYF
d_gene: TRBD1
v_gene: TRBV7-6
j_gene: TRBJ2-7
abundance: .

CDR3nt: TGTGCCAGCAGTTACTCGAGGGAGGATATGAACACTGAAGCTTTCTTT
CDR3aa: CASSYSREDMNTEAFF
d_gene: .
v_gene: TRBV6-5
j_gene: TRBJ1-1
abundance: .

CDR3nt: TGTGCCAGCAGCTGGGGACAGGGGGCGCCGTCCCCCCAAGAGACCCAGTACTTC
CDR3aa: CASSWGQGAPSPQETQYF
d_gene: TRBD1
v_gene: TRBV11-2
j_gene: TRBJ2-5
abundance: .

CDR3nt: TGCGCCAGCAGCCAAGAGGAGGGGTCGCCGGGATATGGCTACACCTTC
CDR3aa: CASSQEEGSPGYGYTF
d_gene: .
v_gene: TRBV4-3
j_gene: TRBJ1-2
abundance: few

CDR3nt: TGCAGCGTCCGCGGGACAGGGCGGTACGAGCAGTACTTC
CDR3aa: CSVRGTGRYEQYF
d_gene: TRBD1
v_gene: TRBV29-1
j_gene: TRBJ2-7
abundance: .

CDR3nt: TGTGCCAGCAGCTTCTACGGGAACACTGAAGCTTTCTTT
CDR3aa: CASSFYGNTEAFF
d_gene: .
v_gene: TRBV7-9
j_gene: TRBJ1-1
abundance: .

CDR3nt: TGTGCCAGCAGTTTTCAGGGTCGCTTTGATGTGTCCCAGTACTTC
CDR3aa: CASSFQGRFDVSQYF
d_gene: .
v_gene: TRBV28
j_gene: TRBJ2-5
abundance: .

CDR3nt: TGTGCCAGCAGCTCGCCTCTGCTAGCGGGAGGGCCGCACTTC
CDR3aa: CASSSPLLAGGPHF
d_gene: TRBD2
v_gene: TRBV7-9
j_gene: TRBJ2-7
abundance: .

CDR3nt: TGTGCCATCAGTGAGTCGGGGACAGGGGGCCAAGAGACCCAGTACTTC
CDR3aa: CAISESGTGGQETQYF
d_gene: TRBD1
v_gene: TRBV10-3
j_gene: TRBJ2-5
abundance: .

CDR3nt: TGTGCCAGCAGCTTAGTTACCCAGGGATACTACGAGCAGTACTTC
CDR3aa: CASSLVTQGYYEQYF
d_gene: .
v_gene: TRBV7-9
j_gene: TRBJ2-7
abundance: .

CDR3nt: TGTGCCAGCAGCTTAGTTTTGAATGAAAAACTGTTTTTT
CDR3aa: CASSLVLNEKLFF
d_gene: .
v_gene: TRBV7-2
j_gene: TRBJ1-4
abundance: .

CDR3nt: TGTGCCAGCAGCCGGACACCATATCAGCCCCAGCATTTT
CDR3aa: CASSRTPYQPQHF
d_gene: .
v_gene: TRBV5-8
j_gene: TRBJ1-5
abundance: .

CDR3nt: TGTGCCAGCAGCTACGGGACAGGTCGATACTATGGCTACACCTTC
CDR3aa: CASSYGTGRYYGYTF
d_gene: TRBD1
v_gene: TRBV28
j_gene: TRBJ1-2
abundance: .

CDR3nt: TGTGCCAGCAGCCCAGGAGGGGCCAACGTCCTGACTTTC
CDR3aa: CASSPGGANVLTF
d_gene: .
v_gene: TRBV5-4
j_gene: TRBJ2-6
abundance: .

CDR3nt: TGTGCCAGCAATCCTCTAGGGACAGGCGGGGAGCTGTTTTTT
CDR3aa: CASNPLGTGGELFF
d_gene: TRBD1
v_gene: TRBV2
j_gene: TRBJ2-2
abundance: .

CDR3nt: TGTGCCAGCAGCCCTTGGGGGGCAGGGGGCGAATCCTACGAGCAGTACTTC
CDR3aa: CASSPWGAGGESYEQYF
d_gene: TRBD1
v_gene: TRBV4-2
j_gene: TRBJ2-7
abundance: .

CDR3nt: TGTGCCAGCAGCTCCCAAACCCCCGGGGACGGACTGAACACTGAAGCTTTCTTT
CDR3aa: CASSSQTPGDGLNTEAFF
d_gene: .
v_gene: TRBV7-3
j_gene: TRBJ1-1
abundance: .

CDR3nt: TGCGCCAGCAGCCCGACTAGCGGGGGTTCCTACGAGCAGTACTTC
CDR3aa: CASSPTSGGSYEQYF
d_gene: TRBD2
v_gene: TRBV5-1
j_gene: TRBJ2-7
abundance: .

CDR3nt: TGTGCCAGCAGTTTCTTACAGAACTATGGCTACACCTTC
CDR3aa: CASSFLQNYGYTF
d_gene: .
v_gene: TRBV6-5
j_gene: TRBJ1-2
abundance: .

CDR3nt: TGTGCCAGCAGCTTAGCGAGTGGGGAAGGCTATGGCTACACCTTC
CDR3aa: CASSLASGEGYGYTF
d_gene: .
v_gene: TRBV7-2
j_gene: TRBJ1-2
abundance: .

CDR3nt: TGTGCCAGCAGCATGAGCTACGACAGCTACAATGAGCAGTTCTTC
CDR3aa: CASSMSYDSYNEQFF
d_gene: .
v_gene: TRBV7-9
j_gene: TRBJ2-1
abundance: .

CDR3nt: TGTGCCAGCGCGGGACCGCAAAACACCGGGGAGCTGTTTTTT
CDR3aa: CASAGPQNTGELFF
d_gene: .
v_gene: TRBV2
j_gene: TRBJ2-2
abundance: .

CDR3nt: TGTGCCAGCAGCTTAAGTTTGGCAGGGACTTTCAACGAGCAGTACTTC
CDR3aa: CASSLSLAGTFNEQYF
d_gene: .
v_gene: TRBV7-9
j_gene: TRBJ2-7
abundance: .

CDR3nt: TGTGCCAGTAGTATCGGGACGGTCCCGGGCTACACCTTC
CDR3aa: CASSIGTVPGYTF
d_gene: .
v_gene: TRBV19
j_gene: TRBJ1-2
abundance: .

CDR3nt: TGTGCCAGCAGTGATGGAGCACTGAAACGGGCAGCGTTCTTT
CDR3aa: CASSDGALKRAAFF
d_gene: .
v_gene: TRBV2
j_gene: TRBJ1-1
abundance: .

CDR3nt: TGTGCCAGCAGCTTCGAGGACAGGGCTCGGTATGGCTACACCTTC
CDR3aa: CASSFEDRARYGYTF
d_gene: TRBD1
v_gene: TRBV5-6
j_gene: TRBJ1-2
abundance: .

CDR3nt: TGTGCCAGCTCACCACCGTGGACAGGGGGCGCGGACTATGGCTACACCTTC
CDR3aa: CASSPPWTGGADYGYTF
d_gene: TRBD1
v_gene: TRBV18
j_gene: TRBJ1-2
abundance: .

CDR3nt: TGTGCCAGCAGCTTAGAAGGACTCCGGAGCAATGAGCAGTTCTTC
CDR3aa: CASSLEGLRSNEQFF
d_gene: .
v_gene: TRBV7-9
j_gene: TRBJ2-1
abundance: .

CDR3nt: TGTGCCAGCAGCTTCTGGGGACAGGGGAAATACGAGCAGTACTTC
CDR3aa: CASSFWGQGKYEQYF
d_gene: TRBD1
v_gene: TRBV7-8
j_gene: TRBJ2-7
abundance: once

CDR3nt: TGTGCCAGCAGCTTTAGGCTCACTGGGTCGCTCCGGCACGGGCAGTTCTTC
CDR3aa: CASSFRLTGSLRHGQFF
d_gene: .
v_gene: TRBV11-3
j_gene: TRBJ2-1
abundance: .

CDR3nt: TGCGCCAGCAGCCCTAACATAATCGGGACCGACAAGAATGAAAAACTGTTTTTT
CDR3aa: CASSPNIIGTDKNEKLFF
d_gene: .
v_gene: TRBV4-3
j_gene: TRBJ1-4
abundance: .

CDR3nt: TGTGCCATCGGGACTAGCGGGAGACTCGACACCGGGGAGCTGTTTTTT
CDR3aa: CAIGTSGRLDTGELFF
d_gene: TRBD2
v_gene: TRBV10-3
j_gene: TRBJ2-2
abundance: .

CDR3nt: TGTGCCAGCAGCTTCAGGACACTCTATGGCTACACCTTC
CDR3aa: CASSFRTLYGYTF
d_gene: .
v_gene: TRBV7-8
j_gene: TRBJ1-2
abundance: .

CDR3nt: TGTGCCAGCAGTGGGAGGGATGAGCAGTTCTTC
CDR3aa: CASSGRDEQFF
d_gene: .
v_gene: TRBV2
j_gene: TRBJ2-1
abundance: .

CDR3nt: TGTGCCAGTGCCACGTGGGGGGAGGAAGATACGCAGTATTTT
CDR3aa: CASATWGEEDTQYF
d_gene: .
v_gene: TRBV19
j_gene: TRBJ2-3
abundance: .

CDR3nt: TGCGCCAGCAGCCGCTCGGACCTGGGCTATGGCTACACCTTC
CDR3aa: CASSRSDLGYGYTF
d_gene: .
v_gene: TRBV5-1
j_gene: TRBJ1-2
abundance: .

CDR3nt: TGTGCCAGCAGTTACCGAGACCATTACGAGCAGTACTTC
CDR3aa: CASSYRDHYEQYF
d_gene: .
v_gene: TRBV6-6
j_gene: TRBJ2-7
abundance: .

CDR3nt: TGTGCCAGCAGATCTCGGGGGCCTTCCTACGAGCAGTACTTC
CDR3aa: CASRSRGPSYEQYF
d_gene: .
v_gene: TRBV2
j_gene: TRBJ2-7
abundance: once

CDR3nt: TGCGCCAGCAGCTTAACAGGGGGCGGCTATGGCTACACCTTC
CDR3aa: CASSLTGGGYGYTF
d_gene: TRBD1
v_gene: TRBV5-1
j_gene: TRBJ1-2
abundance: .

CDR3nt: TGTGCCAGCAGCTTGGGGGACAGATCAAACACTGAAGCTTTCTTT
CDR3aa: CASSLGDRSNTEAFF
d_gene: TRBD1
v_gene: TRBV5-6
j_gene: TRBJ1-1
abundance: .

CDR3nt: TGTGCCAGCAGCCCCGGGGATGTGGCGGATACGCAGTATTTT
CDR3aa: CASSPGDVADTQYF
d_gene: .
v_gene: TRBV7-3
j_gene: TRBJ2-3
abundance: .

CDR3nt: TGTGCCAGCAGCTACTTTTCGGGACAGTTGAGCTCTGGAAACACCATATATTTT
CDR3aa: CASSYFSGQLSSGNTIYF
d_gene: TRBD1
v_gene: TRBV7-2
j_gene: TRBJ1-3
abundance: once

CDR3nt: TGTGCCAGCAGCTTATTCGGACAGGGGGTCGCCGGGGAGCTGTTTTTT
CDR3aa: CASSLFGQGVAGELFF
d_gene: TRBD1
v_gene: TRBV7-3
j_gene: TRBJ2-2
abundance: .

CDR3nt: TGTGCCAGTACTCAGTTAGCGGGACCGTTCAATGAGCAGTTCTTC
CDR3aa: CASTQLAGPFNEQFF
d_gene: TRBD2
v_gene: TRBV19
j_gene: TRBJ2-1
abundance: once

CDR3nt: TGTGCCAGCAGCTTAGAGGCGACACATAGCACAGATACGCAGTATTTT
CDR3aa: CASSLEATHSTDTQYF
d_gene: .
v_gene: TRBV7-9
j_gene: TRBJ2-3
abundance: .

CDR3nt: TGTGCCAGCAGCTTGAGGGGACAGGGAAACTATGGCTACACCTTC
CDR3aa: CASSLRGQGNYGYTF
d_gene: TRBD1
v_gene: TRBV7-2
j_gene: TRBJ1-2
abundance: few

CDR3nt: TGTGCCAGCAGCCCTGACAGTACTAACTATGGCTACACCTTC
CDR3aa: CASSPDSTNYGYTF
d_gene: .
v_gene: TRBV7-6
j_gene: TRBJ1-2
abundance: medium-sized